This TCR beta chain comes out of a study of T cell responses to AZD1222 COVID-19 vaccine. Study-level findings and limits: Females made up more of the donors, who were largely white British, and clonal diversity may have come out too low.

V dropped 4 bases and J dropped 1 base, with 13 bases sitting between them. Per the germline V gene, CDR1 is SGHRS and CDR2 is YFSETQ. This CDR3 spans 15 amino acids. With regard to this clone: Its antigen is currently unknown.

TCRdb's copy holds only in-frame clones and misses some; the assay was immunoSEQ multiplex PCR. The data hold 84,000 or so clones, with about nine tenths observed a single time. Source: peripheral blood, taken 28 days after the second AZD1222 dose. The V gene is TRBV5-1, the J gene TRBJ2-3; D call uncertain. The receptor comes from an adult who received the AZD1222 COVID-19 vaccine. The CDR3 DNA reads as TGCGCCAGCAGCAGCGCTCGTTTAGGCACAGATACGCAGTATTTT. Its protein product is CASSSARLGTDTQYF. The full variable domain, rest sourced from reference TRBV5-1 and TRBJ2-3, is KAGVTQTPRYLIKTRGQQVTLSCSPISGHRSVSWYQQTPGQGLQFLFEYFSETQRNKGNFPGRFSGRQFSNSRSEMNVSTLELGDSALYLCASSSARLGTDTQYFGPGTRLTVL.